Below are 30 T cell receptor beta chains sequenced from a single sample in a study of OX40 agonist ivuxolimab in advanced cancers. The method was the immunoSEQ multiplex PCR assay. TCRdb holds this immuneACCESS table with in-frame rearrangements only. Some clones are missing; in checked studies, unresolved V genes explain under half, and the rest has no known cause. The sample includes around 34,000 clones, with roughly nine tenths observed a single time. The top ten clonotypes cover approximately 40% of the sample. Sequenced material: CD4+ or CD8+ T cells sorted from blood, taken in a trial of the OX40 agonist ivuxolimab. These receptor sequences come from an adult with an advanced solid tumor such as melanoma, head and neck, liver or kidney cancer.

V gene TRBV7-9 combines with J gene TRBJ2-3, with D unclear. Germline loops: CDR1 SEHNR, CDR2 FQNEAQ (reference sequence). This CDR3 contains 14 residues. The V gene lost 2 bases and the J gene lost 6 bases, with 12 bases spanning the gap. The CDR3 DNA reads TGTGCCAGCAGCTTAATTCCCCTCTCGGATACGCAGTATTTT. Amino acids: CASSLIPLSDTQYF.

V usage is TRBV28 and J usage is TRBJ2-3; 8 nucleotides line up with TRBD2. The CDR3 length is 14 residues. The junction had 9 bases not matched to a gene; V was cut back by 7 bases and J by 6 bases. Per the germline V gene, CDR1 is MDHEN and CDR2 is SYDVKM. In DNA, the CDR3 is TGTGCCAGCATTCCGCAGGGACTAGGTGATACGCAGTATTTT. This translates into CASIPQGLGDTQYF.

The chain joins TRBV29-1 to TRBJ1-4, with D hard to call. V was shortened by 4 bases and J by 6 bases, with 6 bases between the two germline ends. The CDR3 length is 11 residues. Per germline, CDR1 SQVTM and CDR2 ANQGSEA. The DNA of the CDR3 is TGCAGCGTTGTATGGTATGAAAAACTGTTTTTT. It is translated as CSVVWYEKLFF.

The genes are TRBV30 and TRBJ1-6; no reliable D call. Germline CDR1 GTSNPN, CDR2 SVGIG (reference sequence). V was pared by 8 bases and J by 12 bases, with 14 bases between. This CDR3 spans 11 amino acids. The CDR3 DNA reads TGTGCCAGAACCACCCATGGACCCCTCCACTTT. It encodes CARTTHGPLHF.

The J gene is TRBJ2-1, the V gene TRBV11-3; 9 nucleotides align to TRBD1. This CDR3 has 16 residues. Germline V gene lookup returns CDR1 SGHNT and CDR2 YENEEA. Trimming removed 5 bases from V and 4 bases from J; junction bases left unmatched: 9. The CDR3 is CASSARTGTGYNEQFF. The CDR3 coding sequence is TGTGCCAGCAGCGCCAGGACCGGGACAGGGTACAATGAGCAGTTCTTC.

The J gene is TRBJ1-2, the V gene TRBV2; D gene unclear. The CDR3 sequence is 13 residues long. Per germline, CDR1 SNHLY and CDR2 FYNNEI. The V gene lost 1 base and the J gene lost 4 bases, with 7 bases spanning the gap. This CDR3 is CASSEGRSYGYTF. The DNA of the CDR3 is TGTGCCAGCAGTGAAGGTCGGAGCTATGGCTACACCTTC.

This clone was seen once. The rearrangement joins TRBV7-3 to TRBJ2-1; TRBD2 matches at 11 bases. Germline V lookup: CDR1 SGHTA, CDR2 FQGTGA. V shed 5 bases and J 9 bases; nucleotides not matched to a gene: 6. This CDR3 has 14 residues. The CDR3 protein is CASSRGLAESEQFF. As DNA, the CDR3 is TGTGCCAGCAGCCGGGGACTAGCGGAAAGTGAGCAGTTCTTC. The full variable domain, rest sourced from reference TRBV7-3 and TRBJ2-1, is GAGVSQTPSNKVTEKGKYVELRCDPISGHTALYWYRQSLGQGPEFLIYFQGTGAADDSGLPNDRFFAVRPEGSVSTLKIQRTERGDSAVYLCASSRGLAESEQFFGPGTRLTVL.

V is TRBV7-8 and J is TRBJ1-5, with no clear D. The CDR3 is made up of 15 amino acids. Germline V gives CDR1 SGHVS, CDR2 FQNEAQ. V was pared by 0 bases and J by 6 bases, with 12 bases between. The DNA of the CDR3 is TGTGCCAGCAGCTTAGCGAGAGGGTCCGGTCAGCCCCAGCATTTT. It specifies CASSLARGSGQPQHF.

In this sample, this clone turned up once. This sequence joins TRBV5-5 and TRBJ1-5; D remains ambiguous. The V end lost 1 base, the J end lost 0 bases, and 5 bases lay between the germline ends. CDR3 size: 14 residues. Germline loops: CDR1 SGHKS, CDR2 YYEKEE (reference sequence). CDR3 DNA sequence: TGTGCCAGCAGCTTGTGGGGTAGCAATCAGCCCCAGCATTTT. Translating it yields CASSLWGSNQPQHF.

The chain carries TRBV19 and TRBJ2-1; 13 bases are a match to TRBD2. The CDR3 has 16 amino acids. J gave up 8 bases and V 7 bases, and 11 bases lay outside the gene matches. Germline V gene sequence: CDR1 LNHDA, CDR2 SQIVND (reference sequence). The CDR3 is CASTFGLAGASDEQFF. The CDR3 nucleotides are TGTGCCAGTACCTTCGGACTAGCGGGGGCTTCGGATGAGCAGTTCTTC.

CDR3: CASSLVGNSYEQYF. In DNA, the CDR3 is TGTGCCAGCAGCTTGGTGGGAAACTCCTACGAGCAGTACTTC. V is TRBV7-9 and J is TRBJ2-7, with D unclear. V lost 3 bases and J 0 bases, leaving 9 bases between the germline ends. The CDR3 totals 14 residues. Germline CDR1 and CDR2: SEHNR and FQNEAQ (reference sequence). The whole variable domain, filled in from reference TRBV7-9 and TRBJ2-7, reads DTGVSQNPRHKITKRGQNVTFRCDPISEHNRLYWYRQTLGQGPEFLTYFQNEAQLEKSRLLSDRFSAERPKGSFSTLEIQRTEQGDSAMYLCASSLVGNSYEQYFGPGTRLTVT.

The chain is built from TRBV19 and TRBJ1-1; D is unresolved. The CDR3 extends over 12 amino acids. The germline V and J ends were trimmed by 4 bases and 7 bases, with 10 bases remaining between them. Germline V gene sequence: CDR1 LNHDA, CDR2 SQIVND (reference sequence). DNA for the CDR3: TGTGCCAGTAGTAACCCGGGAGTTGAAGCTTTCTTT. Translation gives CASSNPGVEAFF.

This chain links TRBV5-1 with TRBJ2-7; 8 bases align to TRBD2. The CDR3 totals 16 residues. After removal of 4 bases from V and 0 bases from J, the junction contained 9 bases not matched to a gene. Germline assignment: CDR1 SGHRS and CDR2 YFSETQ. The CDR3 loop is CASSTQGGRTSYEQYF. Written as DNA, the CDR3 is TGCGCCAGCAGCACCCAAGGCGGGAGGACCTCCTACGAGCAGTACTTC.

J is TRBJ2-1 and V is TRBV5-6; TRBD1 matches 11 bases. The CDR3 contains 15 residues. V lost 3 bases to trimming and J lost 8 bases; unmatched junction nucleotides: 7. Germline CDR1 SGHDT, CDR2 YYEEEE. CDR3 nucleotides: TGTGCCAGCAGCTCCTCGGGACAGGGGGTCCATGAGCAGTTCTTC. This translates into CASSSSGQGVHEQFF.

The chain uses TRBV19 and TRBJ1-1; D is ambiguous. This CDR3 contains 13 residues. CDR1 LNHDA and CDR2 SQIVND come from the germline V gene (reference sequence). With 11 bases removed from V and 1 base from J, the gap between germline ends came to 14 bases. The CDR3 nucleotides are TGTGCCGGGAGGACGGCGCCGAACACTGAAGCTTTCTTT. Translation gives CAGRTAPNTEAFF.

The chain joins TRBV5-1 to TRBJ2-1; D is unresolved. V lost 3 bases to trimming and J lost 8 bases, with 9 bases between them. Germline assignment: CDR1 SGHRS and CDR2 YFSETQ. The length of the CDR3 is 12 residues. The CDR3 sequence is CASSSSMDEQFF. The CDR3 DNA reads as TGCGCCAGCAGCTCCTCTATGGATGAGCAGTTCTTC.

V is TRBV6-5 and J is TRBJ1-2; 7 positions match TRBD1. CDR3 length: 13 residues. After removal of 7 bases from V and 8 bases from J, the junction contained 10 bases not matched to a gene. Germline values: CDR1 MNHEY, CDR2 SVGAGI. CDR3: CASKGAVSEGYTF. CDR3 coding DNA: TGTGCCAGCAAGGGGGCGGTTTCGGAAGGCTACACCTTC.

V is TRBV9 and J is TRBJ2-1; no clear D gene. The ends were cut back, 3 bases at V and 3 bases at J, with 7 bases in the middle. Germline assignment: CDR1 SGDLS and CDR2 YYNGEE. The CDR3 runs to 13 residues. The CDR3 region has the DNA TGTGCCAGCAGCGACAGTTACTACAATGAGCAGTTCTTC. Amino acid sequence: CASSDSYYNEQFF. The entire variable domain, with the rest obtained from reference TRBV9 and TRBJ2-1, is as follows: DSGVTQTPKHLITATGQRVTLRCSPRSGDLSVYWYQQSLDQGLQFLIQYYNGEERAKGNILERFSAQQFPDLHSELNLSSLELGDSALYFCASSDSYYNEQFFGPGTRLTVL.

The J gene is TRBJ2-7, the V gene TRBV13; D may correspond to TRBD1 or TRBD2 (6 bases each). The germline V and J ends were trimmed by 4 bases and 5 bases, with 21 bases remaining between them. This CDR3 comprises 16 residues. Germline V gives CDR1 PRHDT, CDR2 FYEKMQ (reference sequence). The CDR3 reads CASSYGGGPGVDEQYF. The CDR3 coding sequence is TGTGCCAGCAGCTACGGGGGAGGCCCAGGGGTGGACGAGCAGTACTTC.

This chain uses TRBV7-3 with TRBJ2-1, with 9 bases identical to TRBD2. Germline CDR1 reads SGHTA; CDR2 reads FQGTGA. The CDR3 extends over 16 amino acids. J lost 0 bases, V lost 5 bases, and 5 bases had no gene match. Written as DNA, the CDR3 is TGTGCCAGCAGCCTCAGCGGGAGGTCCTCCTACAATGAGCAGTTCTTC. Protein sequence: CASSLSGRSSYNEQFF.

J is TRBJ1-3 and V is TRBV9; D remains unclear. The V end lost 8 bases, the J end lost 7 bases, and 13 bases lay between the germline ends. CDR3 size: 12 residues. CDR1 and CDR2 (germline): SGDLS, YYNGEE. DNA of the CDR3: TGTGCCAGTTCGGGAACCCGGAACACCATATATTTT. Translation gives CASSGTRNTIYF.

The chain combines TRBV29-1 with TRBJ2-7, with a tentative D call TRBD1 (5 bases). The CDR3 spans 14 residues. Germline V gene data show CDR1 as SQVTM and CDR2 as ANQGSEA. With 1 base removed from V and 3 bases from J, the gap between germline ends came to 13 bases. The CDR3 sequence is CSVEGYMGLYEQYF. DNA of the CDR3: TGCAGCGTTGAAGGGTATATGGGGCTCTACGAGCAGTACTTC.

This CDR3 is CASSPPRGPTAYEQYF. The CDR3 bases are TGTGCCAGCAGCCCGCCCCGGGGACCTACAGCCTACGAGCAGTACTTC. The gene calls are TRBV7-9 and TRBJ2-7; D is possibly TRBD1 or TRBD2 (5 bases each). Trimming took off 5 bases at V and 2 bases at J, with 19 bases between the two ends. The CDR3 loop spans 16 amino acids. Germline V lookup: CDR1 SEHNR, CDR2 FQNEAQ (reference sequence).

The chain is built from TRBV5-1 and TRBJ2-7; TRBD1 agrees at 7 bases. The CDR3 is 14 amino acids. The trim removed 0 bases at V and 5 bases at J, leaving 5 bases unmatched. CDR1 is SGHRS, CDR2 YFSETQ, per germline. DNA for the CDR3: TGCGCCAGCAGCTTGGACGGGACAGCGAACGAGCAGTACTTC. It yields the protein CASSLDGTANEQYF. The full variable domain, its missing parts supplied by reference TRBV5-1 and TRBJ2-7, is KAGVTQTPRYLIKTRGQQVTLSCSPISGHRSVSWYQQTPGQGLQFLFEYFSETQRNKGNFPGRFSGRQFSNSRSEMNVSTLELGDSALYLCASSLDGTANEQYFGPGTRLTVT.

J is TRBJ2-3 and V is TRBV9, with D tentatively TRBD1 (6 bases). Germline CDR1 reads SGDLS; CDR2 reads YYNGEE. Trimming shortened V by 0 bases and J by 4 bases, and 9 bases separated the two germline ends. This CDR3 is built from 14 residues. CDR3 in amino acids: CASSVVGGADTQYF. The CDR3, as DNA: TGTGCCAGCAGCGTAGTTGGGGGCGCAGATACGCAGTATTTT.

The chain carries TRBV27 and TRBJ2-5, with D possibly TRBD1 on 5 matching bases. The CDR3 is made up of 13 amino acids. The V gene's germline CDR1 is MNHEY and CDR2 SMNVEV (reference sequence). Trimming shortened V by 2 bases and J by 1 base, and 5 bases separated the two germline ends. The CDR3: CASSLQGQETQYF. The CDR3 DNA follows: TGTGCCAGCAGTTTACAGGGCCAAGAGACCCAGTACTTC.

The chain employs TRBV12-5 and TRBJ2-2; unclear D gene. Per germline, CDR1 LGHNT and CDR2 FRNRAP. The CDR3 is 12 residues long. Between the trimmed V and J ends, which lost 5 bases and 3 bases, there was a span of 4 bases. CDR3 residues: CASGLHTGELFF. CDR3 sequence (DNA): TGTGCTAGTGGTCTTCACACCGGGGAGCTGTTTTTT.

This sequence joins TRBV19 and TRBJ1-1, with D unclear. V was pared by 10 bases and J by 5 bases, with 14 bases between. This CDR3 comprises 12 residues. Germline V gives CDR1 LNHDA, CDR2 SQIVND (reference sequence). This CDR3 is CATGKVGTEAFF. DNA for the CDR3: TGTGCCACTGGTAAGGTGGGGACTGAAGCTTTCTTT. The full variable domain, completed using reference TRBV19 and TRBJ1-1, is DGGITQSPKYLFRKEGQNVTLSCEQNLNHDAMYWYRQDPGQGLRLIYYSQIVNDFQKGDIAEGYSVSREKKESFPLTVTSAQKNPTAFYLCATGKVGTEAFFGQGTRLTVV.

This chain uses TRBV19 with TRBJ1-5, with D unresolved. CDR1 is LNHDA and CDR2 is SQIVND in the germline V gene (reference sequence). V lost 1 base and J lost 0, with 10 bases in between. The CDR3 length is 16 residues. CDR3 nucleotides: TGTGCCAGTAGTATAGCAACAAGGGCTAGCAATCAGCCCCAGCATTTT. Amino acids: CASSIATRASNQPQHF.

V and J are TRBV5-1 and TRBJ2-7; D possibly corresponds to TRBD2 (6 bases). This CDR3 spans 16 amino acids. Germline V gene sequence: CDR1 SGHRS, CDR2 YFSETQ. V shed 0 bases and J shed 2 bases, with 15 bases lying between them. CDR3 in amino acids: CASSLGFGGTTYEQYF. CDR3 nucleotides: TGCGCCAGCAGCTTGGGTTTCGGCGGGACGACCTACGAGCAGTACTTC.